A selection of T cell receptor beta chains follows, all from one sample in a study of response to subunit inactivated influenza vaccine. TCRdb passed the RT-PCR reads through MiXCR, listing each CDR3 protein once. The table shows 200,000 to 300,000 distinct CDR3 sequences, with 9.5% to 15% occurring only once. Sequenced here: non-naive T cells sorted from PBMCs, sampled less than 15 days before vaccination. These receptors were obtained from a man over 45 who received an inactivated influenza vaccine. CDR3s include the opening cysteine and the closing phenylalanine or tryptophan. D genes are given only for firm matches. Where a row states a size, it is once, few, many or the class of an expanded clone; other rows omit it.

V	size	J	D	DNA	CDR3
TRBV5-1	few	TRBJ2-1	TRBD1	TGCGCCAGCAGCTCGATCTCGACAGGGGGTCTAAGTGTTGAGCAGTTCTTC	CASSSISTGGLSVEQFF
TRBV7-8	NA	TRBJ2-7	TRBD1	TGTGCCAGCAGCTCCGGACAGGGTTTTGCCTACGAGCAGTACTTC	CASSSGQGFAYEQYF
TRBV9	many	TRBJ2-1	NA	TGTGCCAGCAGCGTAGCCCCGTTTGATGAGCAGTTCTTC	CASSVAPFDEQFF
TRBV5-4	few	TRBJ2-7	TRBD2	TGTGCCAGCAGTCGGGCCCTGGGACTAGCGGGGGAGACCTACGAGCAGTACTTC	CASSRALGLAGETYEQYF
TRBV6-2/TRBV6-3	NA	TRBJ2-7	NA	TGTGCCAGCAGTTACTACTATAAAGTCTTCGAGCAGTACTTC	CASSYYYKVFEQYF
TRBV21-1	NA	TRBJ1-5	NA	TGTGCCAGCAACCCCGGACACCCAATCGAGCCCCAGCATTTT	CASNPGHPIEPQHF
TRBV7-7	few	TRBJ2-5	TRBD2	TGTGCTAGTTCTCCGGGACTAGCGGGGGGAAGAGAGACCCAGTACTTC	CASSPGLAGGRETQYF
TRBV27	NA	TRBJ1-2	TRBD1	TGTGCCAGCAGTCCAAGGACAGGGAATGGCTACACCTTC	CASSPRTGNGYTF
TRBV5-1	many	TRBJ2-2	TRBD1	TGCGCCAGCAGTCTCGGACAGGGGGACACCGGGGAGCTGTTTTTT	CASSLGQGDTGELFF
TRBV7-3	NA	TRBJ2-1	TRBD2	TGTGCCAGCAGCCCGAGCGGGAGATGGAGTAATGAGCAGTTCTTC	CASSPSGRWSNEQFF
TRBV5-1	few	TRBJ2-7	NA	TGCGCCAGCAGCTTGGAACCGGGAAGCTCCTACGAGCAGTACTTC	CASSLEPGSSYEQYF
TRBV14	few	TRBJ2-3	NA	TGTGCCAGCAGCCAAGGTGGCCTTTGGGCAGATACGCAGTATTTT	CASSQGGLWADTQYF
TRBV20-1	few	TRBJ2-5	TRBD2	TGCAGTGCGGGAGGGTGGCAGAAAGAGACCCAGTACTTC	CSAGGWQKETQYF
TRBV12-3/TRBV12-4	few	TRBJ2-7	NA	TGTGCCAGCAGTTTAGTAAACGAGCAGTACTTC	CASSLVNEQYF
TRBV9	NA	TRBJ1-1	NA	TGTGCCAGCAGCCCCCTAGGAGGGGGGGACACTGAAGCTTTCTTT	CASSPLGGGDTEAFF
TRBV2	NA	TRBJ1-6	NA	TGTGCCAGCAGTGCCGGGACTCGCTATTCACCCCTCCACTTT	CASSAGTRYSPLHF
TRBV15	many	TRBJ2-3	TRBD1	TGTGCCACCAGCAGATTTGGGACAGGGACAGATACGCAGTATTTT	CATSRFGTGTDTQYF
TRBV11-2	NA	TRBJ2-6	NA	TGTGCCAGCAGCTTAGGTCCAGGGGGAGGCTCTGGGGCCAACGTCCTGACTTTC	CASSLGPGGGSGANVLTF
TRBV3-1	many	TRBJ2-7	TRBD1	TGTGCCAGCAGCCAAGTAGGGGGCCACGAGCAGTACTTC	CASSQVGGHEQYF
TRBV11-2	NA	TRBJ2-7	NA	TGTGCCAGCAGCAGGACCGGACCCTACGAGCAGTACTTC	CASSRTGPYEQYF
TRBV6-1	many	TRBJ1-2	TRBD1	TGTGCCAGCAGCGTTTTCTCTACGAGACAGGGCCCTAACTATGGCTACACCTTC	CASSVFSTRQGPNYGYTF
TRBV25-1	few	TRBJ1-2	TRBD1	TGTGCCAGCAGTAGGGACAGATTCTATGGCTACACCTTC	CASSRDRFYGYTF
TRBV2	many	TRBJ1-1	NA	TGTGCCAGCACCGTGGTGGAGAACACTGAAGCTTTCTTT	CASTVVENTEAFF
TRBV29-1	NA	TRBJ1-1	TRBD1	TGCAGCGGGGGTAGACAGGGGACAATAGCTGAAGCTTTCTTT	CSGGRQGTIAEAFF
TRBV12-3/TRBV12-4	few	TRBJ1-2	NA	TGTGCCAGCAGTTTGGGCAGGGGTGAATATGGCTACACCTTC	CASSLGRGEYGYTF
TRBV4-3	many	TRBJ1-1	NA	TGCGCCAGCAGCCAAGATCGGTACGGCACTGAAGCTTTCTTT	CASSQDRYGTEAFF
TRBV6-2/TRBV6-3	NA	TRBJ2-7	NA	TGTGCCAGCGGATTTATAGCGGCCTCCTACGAGCAGTACTTC	CASGFIAASYEQYF
TRBV12-3/TRBV12-4	many	TRBJ1-2	NA	TGTGCCAGCAGTTTTCGAAGGGATGTTGGCTACACCTTC	CASSFRRDVGYTF
TRBV12-3/TRBV12-4	NA	TRBJ2-1	NA	TGTGCCAGCACTACCTTGGGAGCTAGCTCCTACAATGAGCAGTTCTTC	CASTTLGASSYNEQFF
TRBV10-3	few	TRBJ2-5	TRBD1	TGTGCCATCAGCAATCGGGACAGAGGAGAGACCCAGTACTTC	CAISNRDRGETQYF
TRBV7-7	NA	TRBJ2-1	TRBD2	TGTGCCAGCAGCCCCGGGACTAGCGGGAGGGCCTCCTACAATGAGCAGTTCTTC	CASSPGTSGRASYNEQFF
TRBV7-9	NA	TRBJ1-3	NA	TGTGCCAGCAGTCGGACATACTCTGGAAACACCATATATTTT	CASSRTYSGNTIYF
TRBV7-7	NA	TRBJ2-5	NA	TGTGCCAGCAGCTCGGGGGGCTCCCCCCAAGAGACCCAGTACTTC	CASSSGGSPQETQYF
TRBV6-1	NA	TRBJ2-2	NA	TGTGCCAGCAGTGAAAACGGGTTCGGGGAGCTGTTTTTT	CASSENGFGELFF
TRBV5-6	NA	TRBJ2-1	TRBD2	TGTGCCAGCAGCTTGCCCACTAGCGGGAATGAGCAGTTCTTC	CASSLPTSGNEQFF
TRBV29-1	many	TRBJ2-5	NA	TGCAGCGTTGAAGTTCAGAAAGAGACCCAGTACTTC	CSVEVQKETQYF
TRBV24-1	once	TRBJ2-3	TRBD2	TGTGCCACCAGGGATAGCGGGAGCACAGATACGCAGTATTTT	CATRDSGSTDTQYF
TRBV4-1	few	TRBJ1-4	TRBD1	TGCGCCAGCAGCCACCTCTTTTTAGGGGGCGGACGGAAAAAACTGTTTTTT	CASSHLFLGGGRKKLFF
TRBV28	NA	TRBJ2-3	TRBD2	TGTGCCAGCAGTTTATGGCCAGCGGGGGGGCCTTTGGATACGCAGTATTTT	CASSLWPAGGPLDTQYF
TRBV29-1	many	TRBJ2-3	TRBD2	TGCAGCGCCGGGTGGAGCGGGATGGCAGATACGCAGTATTTT	CSAGWSGMADTQYF
TRBV5-1	NA	TRBJ2-5	NA	TGCGCCAGCAGCTTGGTGATCGGGACGACCCAAGAGACCCAGTACTTC	CASSLVIGTTQETQYF
TRBV28	NA	TRBJ2-5	NA	TGTGCCAGCAGTCTGGCGGGGCGGCTCCAAGAGACCCAGTACTTC	CASSLAGRLQETQYF
TRBV3-1	few	TRBJ2-2	TRBD2	TGTGCCAGCGGACAGCAGGGACTAGCTAGAACCGGGGAGCTGTTTTTT	CASGQQGLARTGELFF
TRBV7-3	NA	TRBJ2-6	NA	TGTGCCAGCGGACCCGGGTGGTCTGGGGCCAACGTCCTGACTTTC	CASGPGWSGANVLTF
TRBV4-3	NA	TRBJ2-1	TRBD1	TGCGCCAGCAGCCAAGCAGGGGGCCTAAGCTCCTACAATGAGCAGTTCTTC	CASSQAGGLSSYNEQFF
TRBV6-2/TRBV6-3	few	TRBJ2-1	NA	TGTGCCAGCAGTCCCCATCGGTCCTACAATGAGCAGTTCTTC	CASSPHRSYNEQFF
TRBV10-3	NA	TRBJ1-2	NA	TGTGCCATCAGTGAGACAGGCCAGGCCTATGGCTACACCTTC	CAISETGQAYGYTF
TRBV10-3	many	TRBJ1-2	TRBD1	TGTGCCATCAGCGCCGGGAGACAGGGGGACGTCGGCTACACCTTC	CAISAGRQGDVGYTF
TRBV19	many	TRBJ2-1	NA	TGTGCCAGTAGTATAGGGGCTGGTACTAGTAATGAGCAGTTCTTC	CASSIGAGTSNEQFF
TRBV9	few	TRBJ1-5	NA	TGTGCCAGCAGCTTTGGGACGGACGATCAGCCCCAGCATTTT	CASSFGTDDQPQHF
TRBV14	few	TRBJ2-5	TRBD1	TGTGCCAGCAGCCGTCACAGGGGGCTGGAGACCCAGTACTTC	CASSRHRGLETQYF
TRBV27	NA	TRBJ1-1	TRBD1	TGTGCCAGCAGAAAGGACAGGGTTGCTGAAGCTTTCTTT	CASRKDRVAEAFF
TRBV10-2	many	TRBJ1-6	NA	TGCGCCAGCAGTGATTGGATAGAGAATTCACCCCTCCACTTT	CASSDWIENSPLHF
TRBV20-1	few	TRBJ2-3	TRBD2	TGCAGTGCTTGGGGGGGGACTAGAGGAGTTAGCTTGGCAGATACGCAGTATTTT	CSAWGGTRGVSLADTQYF
TRBV6-2/TRBV6-3	few	TRBJ2-2	NA	TGTGCCAGCAGTTATCCCGGGGAGCTGTTTTTT	CASSYPGELFF